The T cell receptor (beta chain) described here comes from a study of Graves' ophthalmopathy and Graves' hyperthyroidism (dated by TCRdb to 2017 to 2018). Broadly, across the study: Peripheral blood was collected before any treatment was given, at the time of initial diagnosis. T-cell repertoires of thyroid tissue and blood were compared in more than five hyperthyroidism patients. To explore V-J signatures that distinguish ophthalmopathy from hyperthyroidism, a discovery set of under 110 patients was enrolled, made up of under 50 with ophthalmopathy and under 65 with stable hyperthyroidism. To tell Graves' ophthalmopathy apart from Graves' hyperthyroidism, and to predict which patients would progress to ophthalmopathy, the study relied on TCR beta repertoire signatures. Following sample collection, hyperthyroidism patients were given methimazole at a starting dose of 30 mg daily, and ophthalmopathy patients were given high-dose intravenous methylprednisolone. An independent validation cohort comprised fewer than 20 hyperthyroidism patients and over 15 patients who later progressed from hyperthyroidism to ophthalmopathy. In total, approximately 130 blood samples were TCR-sequenced: under 45 ophthalmopathy, some 75 hyperthyroidism and about 17 hyperthyroidism-to-ophthalmopathy patients.

For repertoire sequencing, TCR beta CDR3 regions were amplified from RNA transcripts. The first round was an RT-PCR using HTBI primers with the Qiagen OneStep RT-PCR kit, and this first round was followed by a second-round multiplex PCR, then size selection and purification. Libraries were sequenced paired-end with 100 bp reads on an Illumina HiSeq2000. The published analysis was carried out like this. Reads were processed with SOAPnuke, discarding reads with adapters, uncalled bases, mean Phred below 15, or no exact constant-primer or identifier match. COPE v1.2.5 was used to merge high-quality paired reads. Clonotypes were defined as unique nucleotide sequences and were aligned to IMGT TRB V, D and J references using MiTCR v1.1. Only V-J combinations with frequency above 0.0001 were analysed, covering over 99% of repertoires. For each V-J combination, a TCR clonal expansion and chaos score was defined as F50 clonal expansion divided by the chaos observed in the TCRdist matrix. Welch's t-statistics and random forest were used to reduce the features to 13 V-J combinations, which were then used as input to a naive Bayes classifier. The Morisita-Horn index was used to measure how similar the thyroid and blood repertoires were. In-frame beta chains were kept once TCRdb had trimmed the public reads at Q25 with fastp and called clones with MiXCR. Every distinct CDR3 protein forms one entry, paired with its most common genes and DNA. The V and J calls were not made by the authors but by TCRdb's processing. The sample table lists almost 750,000 distinct CDR3 sequences, approximately 40% of them with a count of one. The top ten clones comprise 44% of the sample.

In regard to this clonotype: Its specific antigen is unknown. Per-base quality was not reported, and no clone a single base away is much larger than it.

CDR1 and CDR2, looked up from the germline V gene, are SGHTA and FQGTGA. V loses 2 bases, J loses 6 bases, and the germline ends lie 11 bases apart. Spanning cysteine to phenylalanine, the CDR3 consists of 13 amino acids. Only the CDR3 portion is preserved as DNA: 39 bases, with reading frame beginning at the first base. The ophthalmopathy patients had moderately to severely active disease, with a Clinical Activity Score of 3 or higher, a NOSPECS grade of 4 or higher, and a disease duration of less than 3 months. Patients with other autoimmune diseases, uncontrolled infections, pregnancy or lactation were excluded. Diagnosis was based on clinical symptoms, serum thyroxine, TRAb, thyroid ultrasound and orbital computed tomography. PBMCs were isolated from more than 8 ml of fresh peripheral blood by Ficoll-Paque density gradient centrifugation. Total RNA was extracted using Trizol reagent, and RNA quality was checked on an Agilent 2100 Bioanalyzer.

Results and caveats for the whole study, not just this receptor: In validation, the model predicted ophthalmopathy progression with about 70% sensitivity and roughly 72% specificity; around twelve predicted patients were CT-confirmed with GO in a median of about 6.2 months. Sample size was not statistically predetermined, and group allocation was not concealed from the investigators. Most expanded thyroid clonotypes with frequency above 0.001 were also detected in blood, suggesting blood repertoires may reflect the thyroid immune response. The 13-signature model separated ophthalmopathy from stable hyperthyroidism with approximately 88% sensitivity and almost 84% specificity in cross-validation, and 80%/75% in the test set.

This sequence uses TRBV7-3 and TRBJ2-7; the D gene is perhaps TRBD1, from 5 matching bases. The receptor comes from an adult man with Graves' ophthalmopathy. Sequences were obtained from peripheral blood. The CDR3 in this case is CASSLVRVAEQYF. The nucleotide sequence is given as TGTGCCAGCAGCTTAGTCAGGGTGGCCGAGCAGTACTTC.